This T cell receptor (beta chain) was recorded in a study of blood T cell repertoires in COVID-19. Study information: Collection of acute and convalescent COVID-19 samples took place in the United States, Italy and Spain. T cells, B-cell-depleted T cells, or PBMCs supplied cDNA or gDNA.

Germline V gives CDR1 KGHSH, CDR2 LQKENI. The CDR3 runs 13 residues. V was clipped by 3 bases and J by 6 bases, with 9 bases between them. Original handling: Researchers report that nucleated cell counts were estimated from reference gene primer amplification. Method: immunoSEQ multiplex PCR; TCRdb's copy keeps in-frame clones and lacks some. The V and J calls and the clone size are those of that table, but D and trimming were determined from the DNA. The table shows approximately 300,000 clones, with about 82% occurring only once. The chain has TRBV18 and TRBJ2-1; a possible D gene is TRBD1 (5 bases). The sequence was obtained from a woman in her forties or fifties with acute or convalescent COVID-19. The sequencing sample was made of peripheral blood. The CDR3 loop is CASSPGQGNEQFF. In nucleotides, the CDR3 is TGTGCCAGCTCACCTGGGCAGGGCAATGAGCAGTTCTTC.